This TCR beta chain was observed in a study of blood T cell repertoires in COVID-19. Libraries were prepared by immunoSEQ multiplex PCR; TCRdb keeps only in-frame clonotypes and omits some of them. The table shows over 150,000 clones, with more than 80% occurring only once. CDR3 length equals 15 residues. CDR1 and CDR2 (germline): SNHLY, FYNNEI. The ends lost 7 bases at V and 3 bases at J; junction bases unmatched: 10. The source is a man aged 40-49 years who had recovered from COVID-19. Sequencing used PBMCs or T cells enriched from blood (not recorded which). J is TRBJ2-7 and V is TRBV2; 9 nucleotides match TRBD1. The CDR3 here is CASMFPGQGIYEQYF. The CDR3 nucleotides read TGTGCCAGCATGTTCCCGGGACAGGGTATCTACGAGCAGTACTTC.